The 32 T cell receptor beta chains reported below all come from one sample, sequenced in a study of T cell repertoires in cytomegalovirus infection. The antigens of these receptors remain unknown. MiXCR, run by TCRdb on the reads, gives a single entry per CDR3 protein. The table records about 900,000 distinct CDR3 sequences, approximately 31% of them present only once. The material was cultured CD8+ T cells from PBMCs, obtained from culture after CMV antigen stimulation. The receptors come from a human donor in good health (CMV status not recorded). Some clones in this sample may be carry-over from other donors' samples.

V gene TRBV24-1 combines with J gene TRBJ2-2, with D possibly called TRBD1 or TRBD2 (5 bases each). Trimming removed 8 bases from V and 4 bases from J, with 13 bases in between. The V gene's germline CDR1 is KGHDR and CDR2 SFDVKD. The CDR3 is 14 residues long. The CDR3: CATTGWGSTGELFF. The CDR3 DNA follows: TGTGCCACCACAGGCTGGGGGTCCACCGGGGAGCTGTTTTTT.

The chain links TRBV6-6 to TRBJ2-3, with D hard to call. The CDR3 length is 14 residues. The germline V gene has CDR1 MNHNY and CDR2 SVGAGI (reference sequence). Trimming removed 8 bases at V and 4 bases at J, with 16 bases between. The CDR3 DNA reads TGTGCCAGCGAGGAATCCTTCGTGGCAGATACGCAGTATTTT. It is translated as CASEESFVADTQYF.

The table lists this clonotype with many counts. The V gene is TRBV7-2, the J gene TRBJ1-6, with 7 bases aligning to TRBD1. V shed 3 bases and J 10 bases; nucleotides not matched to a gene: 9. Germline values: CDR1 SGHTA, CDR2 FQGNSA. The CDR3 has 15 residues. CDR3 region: CASSLGGTASSPLHF. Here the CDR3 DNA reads TGTGCCAGCAGCTTGGGGGGGACAGCCAGCTCACCCCTCCACTTT.

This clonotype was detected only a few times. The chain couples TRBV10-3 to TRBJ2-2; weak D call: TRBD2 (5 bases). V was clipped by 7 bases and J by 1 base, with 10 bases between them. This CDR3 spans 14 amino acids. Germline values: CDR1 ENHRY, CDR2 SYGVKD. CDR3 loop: CAITEAGNTGELFF. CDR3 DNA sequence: TGTGCCATCACGGAGGCGGGGAACACCGGGGAGCTGTTTTTT.

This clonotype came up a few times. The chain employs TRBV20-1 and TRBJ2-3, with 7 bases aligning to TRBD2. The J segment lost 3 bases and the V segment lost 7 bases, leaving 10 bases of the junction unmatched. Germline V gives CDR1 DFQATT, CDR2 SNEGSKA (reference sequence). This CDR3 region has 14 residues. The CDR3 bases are TGCAGTGGATCTTCTAGCGGCAAAACAGATACGCAGTATTTT. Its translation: CSGSSSGKTDTQYF.

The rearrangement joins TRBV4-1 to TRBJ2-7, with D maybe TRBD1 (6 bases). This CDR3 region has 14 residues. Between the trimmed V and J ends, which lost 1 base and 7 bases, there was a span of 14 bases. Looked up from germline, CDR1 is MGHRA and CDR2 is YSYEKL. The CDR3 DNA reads TGCGCCAGCAGCCAAGTTAACAGGGTCGAGGAGCAGTACTTC. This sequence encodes CASSQVNRVEEQYF.

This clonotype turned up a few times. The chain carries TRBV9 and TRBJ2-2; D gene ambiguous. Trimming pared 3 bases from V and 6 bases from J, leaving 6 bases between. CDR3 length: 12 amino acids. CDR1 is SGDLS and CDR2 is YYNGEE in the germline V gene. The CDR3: CASSARPGELFF. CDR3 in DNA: TGTGCCAGCAGCGCCCGTCCCGGGGAGCTGTTTTTT.

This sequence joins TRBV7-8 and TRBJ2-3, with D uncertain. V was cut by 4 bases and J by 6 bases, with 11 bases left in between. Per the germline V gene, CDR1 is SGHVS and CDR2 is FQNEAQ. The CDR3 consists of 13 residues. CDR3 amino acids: CASSSPRPDTQYF. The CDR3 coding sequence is TGTGCCAGCAGCTCTCCCCGGCCCGATACGCAGTATTTT. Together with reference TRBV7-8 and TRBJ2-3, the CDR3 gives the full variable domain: GAGVSQSPRYKVAKRGQDVALRCDPISGHVSLFWYQQALGQGPEFLTYFQNEAQLDKSGLPSDRFFAERPEGSVSTLKIQRTQQEDSAVYLCASSSPRPDTQYFGPGTRLTVL.

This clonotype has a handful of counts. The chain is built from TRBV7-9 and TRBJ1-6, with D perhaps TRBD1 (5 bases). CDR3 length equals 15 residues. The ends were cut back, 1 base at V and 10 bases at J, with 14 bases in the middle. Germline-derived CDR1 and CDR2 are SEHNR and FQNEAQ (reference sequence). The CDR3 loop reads CASSLVLGEGSPLHF. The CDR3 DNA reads TGTGCCAGCAGCTTAGTTTTAGGGGAGGGATCACCCCTCCACTTT.

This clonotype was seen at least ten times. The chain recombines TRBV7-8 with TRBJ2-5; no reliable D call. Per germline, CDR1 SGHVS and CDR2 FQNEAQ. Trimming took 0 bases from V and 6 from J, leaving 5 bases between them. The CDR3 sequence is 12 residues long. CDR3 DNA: TGTGCCAGCAGCTTAGCTTTCAAGACCCAGTACTTC. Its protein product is CASSLAFKTQYF.

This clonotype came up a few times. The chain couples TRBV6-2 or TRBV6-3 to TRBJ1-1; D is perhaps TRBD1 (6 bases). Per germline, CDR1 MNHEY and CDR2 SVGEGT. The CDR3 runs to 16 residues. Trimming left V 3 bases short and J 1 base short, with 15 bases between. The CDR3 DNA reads TGTGCCAGCAGTTATGGGACAACGTACCAGAACACTGAAGCTTTCTTT. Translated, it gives CASSYGTTYQNTEAFF.

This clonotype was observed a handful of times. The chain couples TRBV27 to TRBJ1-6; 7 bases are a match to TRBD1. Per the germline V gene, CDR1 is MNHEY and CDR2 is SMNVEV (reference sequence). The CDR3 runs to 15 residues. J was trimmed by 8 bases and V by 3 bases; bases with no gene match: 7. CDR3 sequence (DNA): TGTGCCAGCAGTTTCAGGGGGTATTCGGATTCACCCCTCCACTTT. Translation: CASSFRGYSDSPLHF.

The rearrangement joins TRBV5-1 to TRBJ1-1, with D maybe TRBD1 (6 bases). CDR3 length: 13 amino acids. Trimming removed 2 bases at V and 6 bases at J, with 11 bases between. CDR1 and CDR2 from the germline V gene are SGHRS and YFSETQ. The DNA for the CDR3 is TGCGCCAGCAGCTTAAGCTGGGGGCCTGAAGCTTTCTTT. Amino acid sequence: CASSLSWGPEAFF.

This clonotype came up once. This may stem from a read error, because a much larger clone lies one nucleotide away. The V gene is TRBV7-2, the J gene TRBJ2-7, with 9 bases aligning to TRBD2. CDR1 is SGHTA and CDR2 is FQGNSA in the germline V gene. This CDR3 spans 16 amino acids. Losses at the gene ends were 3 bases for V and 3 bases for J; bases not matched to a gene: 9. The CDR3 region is CASSFRTSEGFYEQYV. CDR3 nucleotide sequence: TGTGCCAGCAGCTTCAGGACTAGCGAGGGGTTCTACGAGCAGTACGTC.

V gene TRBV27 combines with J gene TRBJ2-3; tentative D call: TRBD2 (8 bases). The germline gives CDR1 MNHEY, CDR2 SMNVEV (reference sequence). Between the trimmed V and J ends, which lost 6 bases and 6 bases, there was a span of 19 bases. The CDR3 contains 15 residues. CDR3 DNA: TGTGCCAGCAGCAGGGGGGGACTAGAAGGGGATACGCAGTATTTT. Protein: CASSRGGLEGDTQYF.

The CDR3 protein is CASSQADLAKNIQYF. The CDR3 coding sequence is TGCGCCAGCAGCCAAGCAGACCTAGCCAAAAACATTCAGTACTTC. The chain recombines TRBV4-1 with TRBJ2-4, with D hard to call. Germline CDR1 and CDR2: MGHRA and YSYEKL. V was clipped by 1 base and J by 0 bases, with 7 bases between them. CDR3 length: 15 amino acids.

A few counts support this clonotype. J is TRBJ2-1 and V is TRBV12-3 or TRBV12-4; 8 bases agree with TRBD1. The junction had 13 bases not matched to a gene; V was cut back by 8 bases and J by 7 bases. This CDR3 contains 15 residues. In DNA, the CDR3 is TGTGCCAGCGGCCAGGGGGCGCGAAATCGGAATGAGCAGTTCTTC. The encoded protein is CASGQGARNRNEQFF.

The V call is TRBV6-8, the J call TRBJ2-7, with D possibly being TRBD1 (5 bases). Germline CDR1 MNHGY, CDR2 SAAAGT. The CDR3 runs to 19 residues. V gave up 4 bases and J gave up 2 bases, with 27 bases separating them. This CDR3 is CASSCLYMGLTQSPYEQYV. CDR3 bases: TGTGCCAGCAGTTGCCTCTACATGGGGCTAACCCAAAGTCCCTACGAGCAGTACGTC.

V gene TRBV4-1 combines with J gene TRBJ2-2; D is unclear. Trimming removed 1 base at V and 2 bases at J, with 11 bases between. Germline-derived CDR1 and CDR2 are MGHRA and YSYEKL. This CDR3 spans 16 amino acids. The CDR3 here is CASSQAERLNTGELFF. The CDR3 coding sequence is TGCGCCAGCAGCCAAGCGGAGCGACTCAACACCGGGGAGCTGTTTTTT.

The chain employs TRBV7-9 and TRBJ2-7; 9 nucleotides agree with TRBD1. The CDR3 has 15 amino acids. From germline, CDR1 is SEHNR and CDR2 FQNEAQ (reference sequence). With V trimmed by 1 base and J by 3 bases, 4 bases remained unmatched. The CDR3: CASSLEWDRDYEQYV. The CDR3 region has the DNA TGTGCCAGCAGCTTAGAGTGGGACAGGGACTACGAGCAGTACGTC.

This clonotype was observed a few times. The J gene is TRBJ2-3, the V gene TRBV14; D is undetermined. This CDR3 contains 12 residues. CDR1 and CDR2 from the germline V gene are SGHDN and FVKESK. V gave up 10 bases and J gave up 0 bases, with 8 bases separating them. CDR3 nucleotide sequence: TGTGCCAATTTAGCTAGCACAGATACGCAGTATTTT. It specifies CANLASTDTQYF.

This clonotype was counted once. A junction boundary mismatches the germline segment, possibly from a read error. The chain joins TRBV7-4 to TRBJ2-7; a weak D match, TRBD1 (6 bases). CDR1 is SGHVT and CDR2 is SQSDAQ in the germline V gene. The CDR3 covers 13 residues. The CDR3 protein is CASGTGNSYEQSF. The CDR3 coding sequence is TGTGCCAGCGGAACAGGGAACTCCTACGAGCAGTCCTTC.

The CDR3 coding sequence is TGTGCCAGCAGTTTATCTACAGGGTGGAACACTGAAGCTTTCTTT. It specifies CASSLSTGWNTEAFF. V and J are TRBV27 and TRBJ1-1, with TRBD1 as a possible D gene (6 bases). Germline CDR1 reads MNHEY; CDR2 reads SMNVEV (reference sequence). V was pared by 0 bases and J by 1 base, with 9 bases between. The CDR3 consists of 15 residues.

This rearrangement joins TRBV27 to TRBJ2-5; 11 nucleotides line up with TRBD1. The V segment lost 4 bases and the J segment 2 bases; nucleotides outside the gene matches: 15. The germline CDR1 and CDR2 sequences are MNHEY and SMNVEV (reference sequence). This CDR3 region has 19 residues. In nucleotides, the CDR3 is TGTGCCAGCAGTTCCTTAGGGACAGGGGGATTTCCAAAGCAAGAGACCCAGTACTTC. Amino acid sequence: CASSSLGTGGFPKQETQYF.

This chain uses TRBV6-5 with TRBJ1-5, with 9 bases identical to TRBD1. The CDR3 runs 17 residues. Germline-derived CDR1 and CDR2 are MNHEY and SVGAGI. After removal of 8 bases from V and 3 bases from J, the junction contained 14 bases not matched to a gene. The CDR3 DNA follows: TGTGCCAGCTCCATGGACATCGGGACAGGGAACAATCAGCCCCAGCATTTT. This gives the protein CASSMDIGTGNNQPQHF.

The CDR3 is CASSLEYWTLYERKTQYF. The CDR3 region has the DNA TGTGCCAGCAGCTTAGAATATTGGACACTCTATGAACGAAAGACCCAGTACTTC. This rearrangement joins TRBV7-2 to TRBJ2-5; possibly TRBD1 for D (5 bases). V lost 1 base to trimming and J lost 6 bases, with 24 bases between them. The CDR3 contains 18 residues. Per germline, CDR1 SGHTA and CDR2 FQGNSA.

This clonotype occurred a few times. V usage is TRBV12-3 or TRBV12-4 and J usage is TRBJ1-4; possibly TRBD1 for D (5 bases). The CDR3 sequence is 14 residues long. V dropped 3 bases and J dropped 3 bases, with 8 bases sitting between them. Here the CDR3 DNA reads TGTGCCAGCAGTTTCGAGGGGCCTAATGAAAAACTGTTTTTT. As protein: CASSFEGPNEKLFF.

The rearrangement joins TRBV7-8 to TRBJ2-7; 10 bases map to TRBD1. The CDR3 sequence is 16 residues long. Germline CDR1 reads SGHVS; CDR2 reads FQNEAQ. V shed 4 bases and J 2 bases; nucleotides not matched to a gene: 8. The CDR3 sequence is CASSSGTGAATYEQYF. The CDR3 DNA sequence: TGTGCCAGCAGCTCCGGGACAGGGGCTGCGACCTACGAGCAGTACTTC.

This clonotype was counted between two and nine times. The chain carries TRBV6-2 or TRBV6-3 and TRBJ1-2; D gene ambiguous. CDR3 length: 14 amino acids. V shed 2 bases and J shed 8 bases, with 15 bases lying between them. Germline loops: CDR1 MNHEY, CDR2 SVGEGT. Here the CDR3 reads CASSYGSGIGGYTF. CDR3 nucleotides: TGTGCCAGCAGTTACGGTTCGGGGATTGGCGGCTACACCTTC.

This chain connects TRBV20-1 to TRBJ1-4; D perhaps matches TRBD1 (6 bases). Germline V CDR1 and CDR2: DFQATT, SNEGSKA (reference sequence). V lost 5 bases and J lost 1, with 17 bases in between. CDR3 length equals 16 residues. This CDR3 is CSAQRAHRVTNEKLFF. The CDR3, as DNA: TGCAGTGCTCAGAGGGCCCACAGGGTAACTAATGAAAAACTGTTTTTT.

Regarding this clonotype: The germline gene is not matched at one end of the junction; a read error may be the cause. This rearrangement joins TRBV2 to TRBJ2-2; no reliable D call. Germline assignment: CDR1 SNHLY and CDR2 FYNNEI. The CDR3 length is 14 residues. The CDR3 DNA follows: TGTGTCAGCAGGCGGAAGGGAAACACCGGGGAGCTGTTTTTT. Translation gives CVSRRKGNTGELFF.

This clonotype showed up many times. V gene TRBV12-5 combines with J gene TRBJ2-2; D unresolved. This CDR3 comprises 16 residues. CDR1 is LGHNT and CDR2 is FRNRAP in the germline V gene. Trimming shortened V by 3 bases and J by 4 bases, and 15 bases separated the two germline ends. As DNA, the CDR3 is TGTGCTAGTGGTTTTCAGACCGTCGAAGGCACCGGGGAGCTGTTTTTT. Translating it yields CASGFQTVEGTGELFF. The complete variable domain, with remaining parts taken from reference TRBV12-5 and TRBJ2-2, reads DARVTQTPRHKVTEMGQEVTMRCQPILGHNTVFWYRQTMMQGLELLAYFRNRAPLDDSGMPKDRFSAEMPDATLATLKIQPSEPRDSAVYFCASGFQTVEGTGELFFGEGSRLTVL.